Following are 24 T cell receptor beta chains from one sample sequenced in a study of shared clonotypes between healthy human individuals. Naive-designated CD8 cells lacked CD45RO, were positively enriched for CCR7, and omitted terminally differentiated effector memory CD45RA+ cells. The method was immunoSEQ multiplex PCR; TCRdb's version includes in-frame clones alone and lacks a portion of them. The data show some 800,000 clones, 80% to 95% seen once. The specimen sequenced was naive CD8+ T cells sorted from blood. The receptors were sampled from a man aged 25-40 years in good health.

The count of this clone is one. This chain connects TRBV19 to TRBJ2-1; 9 bases map to TRBD2. Germline-derived CDR1 and CDR2 are LNHDA and SQIVND (reference sequence). Trimming at V came to 5 bases and at J to 3 bases, leaving 8 bases not matched to a gene. The CDR3 runs to 16 residues. CDR3 coding DNA: TGTGCCAGTAGTTCCATAGCGGGAGCTTTCTACAATGAGCAGTTCTTC. This translates into CASSSIAGAFYNEQFF.

This chain links TRBV7-9 with TRBJ2-3; 7 bases map to TRBD1. V was pared by 5 bases and J by 3 bases, with 8 bases of the junction left unmatched. CDR1 and CDR2 from the germline V gene are SEHNR and FQNEAQ (reference sequence). The CDR3 totals 15 residues. This CDR3 is CASSTRDSPTDTQYF. The CDR3 DNA reads TGTGCCAGCAGCACCCGGGACAGCCCGACAGATACGCAGTATTTT.

The CDR3 sequence: CASSQRDSYNEQFF. The CDR3 nucleotides read TGTGCCAGCAGCCAACGGGACTCCTACAATGAGCAGTTCTTC. The chain has TRBV14 and TRBJ2-1, with a possible D match to TRBD2 (5 bases). V was trimmed by 2 bases and J by 0 bases, leaving 5 bases between them. The CDR3 consists of 14 residues. Per germline, CDR1 SGHDN and CDR2 FVKESK.

This clone was detected only once. The chain carries TRBV4-3 and TRBJ2-7; 9 bases fit TRBD2. Germline CDR1 reads LGHNA; CDR2 reads YSLEER. The CDR3 runs 15 residues. Trimming removed 4 bases from V and 2 bases from J; junction bases left unmatched: 6. The chain's CDR3 is CASSPGTSRTYEQYF. CDR3 nucleotide sequence: TGCGCCAGCAGCCCCGGGACTAGCCGCACCTACGAGCAGTACTTC.

The V call is TRBV7-6, the J call TRBJ2-2, with a possible D match to TRBD2 (6 bases). This CDR3 contains 15 residues. Trimming shortened V by 1 base and J by 7 bases, and 13 bases separated the two germline ends. Germline CDR1 reads SGHVS; CDR2 reads FNYEAQ. The CDR3 protein is CASSLDVEGGGELFF. For the CDR3, the DNA is TGTGCCAGCAGCTTAGATGTTGAGGGAGGCGGGGAGCTGTTTTTT.

This clone has only one observation. The J gene is TRBJ1-4, the V gene TRBV28; TRBD1 agrees at 9 bases. Unmatched junction bases numbered 24, after V lost 5 bases and J lost 8 bases. The germline V gene has CDR1 MDHEN and CDR2 SYDVKM. This CDR3 spans 20 amino acids. CDR3 region: CASSTRRMGQGSSRGEKLFF. The CDR3 bases are TGTGCCAGCAGTACCCGACGGATGGGACAGGGAAGCTCGCGGGGAGAAAAACTGTTTTTT.

The CDR3: CASSLGSGGTGPQHF. The CDR3 DNA is TGTGCCAGCAGTTTGGGCTCAGGGGGGACAGGGCCCCAGCATTTT. This chain links TRBV27 with TRBJ1-5; 8 bases agree with TRBD1. The CDR3 has 15 amino acids. The trim removed 3 bases at V and 9 bases at J, leaving 10 bases unmatched. CDR1 MNHEY and CDR2 SMNVEV come from the germline V gene (reference sequence).

DNA of the CDR3: TGTGCCAGCAGTGCAGACAAAACCTGGGGAGAGCAGTTCTTC. Protein product: CASSADKTWGEQFF. The rearrangement joins TRBV6-6 to TRBJ2-1; D gene ambiguous. V was clipped by 5 bases and J by 10 bases, with 18 bases between them. This CDR3 comprises 14 residues. CDR1 is MNHNY and CDR2 is SVGAGI in the germline V gene (reference sequence).

The V call is TRBV10-3, the J call TRBJ2-3; no clear D. The length of the CDR3 is 16 residues. Deletions cut 4 bases from V and 0 bases from J, with 14 bases between. The germline V gene encodes CDR1 ENHRY and CDR2 SYGVKD. CDR3 sequence: CAISGQSGSSTDTQYF. The CDR3 nucleotides are TGTGCCATCAGTGGTCAATCCGGTTCTAGCACAGATACGCAGTATTTT.

The chain recombines TRBV5-1 with TRBJ1-2; D ambiguous. This CDR3 region has 15 residues. The germline gives CDR1 SGHRS, CDR2 YFSETQ. Trimming removed 0 bases at V and 4 bases at J, with 13 bases between. The CDR3 loop is CASSLGRTESYGYTF. As DNA, the CDR3 is TGCGCCAGCAGCTTGGGACGGACGGAAAGCTATGGCTACACCTTC.

The chain uses TRBV7-9 and TRBJ2-7; 8 bases match TRBD1. Germline-derived CDR1 and CDR2 are SEHNR and FQNEAQ (reference sequence). The CDR3 length is 14 residues. V gave up 4 bases and J gave up 1 base; unmatched junction bases: 3. CDR3 bases: TGTGCCAGCAGCTCAGGGGGCAGTTCCTACGAGCAGTACTTC. Translating it yields CASSSGGSSYEQYF.

The rearrangement uses TRBV29-1 and TRBJ2-5; TRBD2 matches at 8 bases. Germline-derived CDR1 and CDR2 are SQVTM and ANQGSEA. V gave up 3 bases and J gave up 6 bases; unmatched junction bases: 6. This CDR3 has 13 amino acids. The CDR3 DNA sequence: TGCAGCGTTGACCCAGCGGGAGTAAAGACCCAGTACTTC. It specifies CSVDPAGVKTQYF. The variable domain in full, with the rest retrieved from reference TRBV29-1 and TRBJ2-5, is SAVISQKPSRDICQRGTSLTIQCQVDSQVTMMFWYRQQPGQSLTLIATANQGSEATYESGFVIDKFPISRPNLTFSTLTVSNMSPEDSSIYLCSVDPAGVKTQYFGPGTRLLVL.

The chain uses TRBV11-2 and TRBJ1-1; D is ambiguous. The ends were cut back, 4 bases at V and 8 bases at J, with 14 bases in the middle. Germline V gene sequence: CDR1 SGHAT, CDR2 FQNNGV. The CDR3 spans 13 residues. The CDR3 loop reads CASSSLEGPEAFF. CDR3 DNA: TGTGCCAGCAGCTCCCTGGAGGGCCCGGAAGCTTTCTTT.

The rearrangement links TRBV28 to TRBJ1-4; D gene ambiguous. Trimming pared 2 bases from V and 3 bases from J, leaving 13 bases between. CDR1 and CDR2 (germline): MDHEN, SYDVKM. CDR3 length: 16 residues. CDR3 loop: CASSLPGEGSNEKLFF. CDR3 DNA sequence: TGTGCCAGCAGTTTACCAGGAGAGGGTTCTAATGAAAAACTGTTTTTT.

This rearrangement joins TRBV28 to TRBJ2-7, with D unclear. The CDR3 extends over 15 amino acids. The ends were cut back, 6 bases at V and 0 bases at J, with 15 bases in the middle. In germline, CDR1 is MDHEN, CDR2 SYDVKM. The CDR3 DNA reads TGTGCCAGCAGCCTTACTGCGGCGAGCTCCTACGAGCAGTACTTC. Translated, it gives CASSLTAASSYEQYF.

The chain joins TRBV27 to TRBJ1-1; 7 bases are shared with TRBD1. This CDR3 comprises 16 residues. Losses at the gene ends were 5 bases for V and 2 bases for J; bases not matched to a gene: 11. CDR1 is MNHEY, CDR2 SMNVEV, per germline (reference sequence). CDR3 loop: CASSTGYRGDNTEAFF. DNA of the CDR3: TGTGCCAGCAGTACCGGTTACAGGGGAGATAACACTGAAGCTTTCTTT.

This chain uses TRBV6-5 with TRBJ1-4; D is undetermined. Trimming shortened V by 7 bases and J by 8 bases, and 14 bases separated the two germline ends. This CDR3 is 13 amino acids long. Germline values: CDR1 MNHEY, CDR2 SVGAGI. CDR3 sequence: CASTQTGSEKLFF. CDR3 in DNA: TGTGCCAGCACCCAGACCGGCAGCGAAAAACTGTTTTTT.

The V call is TRBV27, the J call TRBJ1-5, with D unclear. The CDR3 extends over 15 amino acids. Between the trimmed V and J ends, which lost 0 bases and 4 bases, there was a span of 10 bases. Germline CDR1 and CDR2: MNHEY and SMNVEV (reference sequence). CDR3 protein: CASSLSSHLNQPQHF. CDR3 coding DNA: TGTGCCAGCAGTTTATCGTCACACTTGAATCAGCCCCAGCATTTT.

The V gene is TRBV15, the J gene TRBJ1-4; no definite D call. Trimming took 5 bases from V and 7 from J, leaving 20 bases between them. The CDR3 contains 16 residues. Germline CDR1 LNHNV, CDR2 YYDKDF (reference sequence). CDR3 nucleotides: TGTGCCACCAGCGAGACGACGGTGATGCTTGCTGAAAAACTGTTTTTT. Amino acids: CATSETTVMLAEKLFF.

The rearrangement uses TRBV27 and TRBJ2-5, with 7 bases identical to TRBD1. This CDR3 has 16 residues. Germline lookup yields CDR1 MNHEY and CDR2 SMNVEV (reference sequence). The V segment lost 2 bases and the J segment 0 bases; nucleotides outside the gene matches: 6. CDR3 in DNA: TGTGCCAGCAGTTTAAGACAGGGAGTGTACCAAGAGACCCAGTACTTC. Residues: CASSLRQGVYQETQYF.

The V gene is TRBV7-3, the J gene TRBJ2-3; D not certain. CDR3 length: 15 amino acids. Trimming took 5 bases from V and 0 from J, leaving 12 bases between them. Germline CDR1 and CDR2: SGHTA and FQGTGA. Written as DNA, the CDR3 is TGTGCCAGCAGCCCGTTAATTTCTAGCACAGATACGCAGTATTTT. Amino acids: CASSPLISSTDTQYF.

The rearrangement joins TRBV10-3 to TRBJ1-3; D may be TRBD1 (6 bases). This CDR3 has 16 amino acids. The V gene's germline CDR1 is ENHRY and CDR2 SYGVKD. The CDR3 nucleotides are TGTGACTCAGGGGACACCAAACCTACCCCTGGAAACACCATATATTTT. It encodes CDSGDTKPTPGNTIYF.

The chain combines TRBV7-8 with TRBJ2-2; weak D call: TRBD2 (5 bases). V gave up 5 bases and J gave up 8 bases, with 15 bases separating them. The CDR3 extends over 14 amino acids. Germline assignment: CDR1 SGHVS and CDR2 FQNEAQ. CDR3 bases: TGTGCCAGCAGCCCCTCGGGGATGACAGGGGAGCTGTTTTTT. Its translation: CASSPSGMTGELFF. The complete variable domain, with remaining parts taken from reference TRBV7-8 and TRBJ2-2, reads GAGVSQSPRYKVAKRGQDVALRCDPISGHVSLFWYQQALGQGPEFLTYFQNEAQLDKSGLPSDRFFAERPEGSVSTLKIQRTQQEDSAVYLCASSPSGMTGELFFGEGSRLTVL.

The chain links TRBV7-9 to TRBJ2-2; 10 bases align to TRBD2. Losses at the gene ends were 5 bases for V and 5 bases for J; bases not matched to a gene: 5. CDR3 length equals 15 residues. CDR1 SEHNR and CDR2 FQNEAQ come from the germline V gene (reference sequence). This CDR3 reads CASSPGTSETGELFF. The DNA of the CDR3 is TGTGCCAGCAGCCCTGGGACTAGCGAGACCGGGGAGCTGTTTTTT. Filled out from reference TRBV7-9 and TRBJ2-2, the complete variable domain reads DTGVSQNPRHKITKRGQNVTFRCDPISEHNRLYWYRQTLGQGPEFLTYFQNEAQLEKSRLLSDRFSAERPKGSFSTLEIQRTEQGDSAMYLCASSPGTSETGELFFGEGSRLTVL.